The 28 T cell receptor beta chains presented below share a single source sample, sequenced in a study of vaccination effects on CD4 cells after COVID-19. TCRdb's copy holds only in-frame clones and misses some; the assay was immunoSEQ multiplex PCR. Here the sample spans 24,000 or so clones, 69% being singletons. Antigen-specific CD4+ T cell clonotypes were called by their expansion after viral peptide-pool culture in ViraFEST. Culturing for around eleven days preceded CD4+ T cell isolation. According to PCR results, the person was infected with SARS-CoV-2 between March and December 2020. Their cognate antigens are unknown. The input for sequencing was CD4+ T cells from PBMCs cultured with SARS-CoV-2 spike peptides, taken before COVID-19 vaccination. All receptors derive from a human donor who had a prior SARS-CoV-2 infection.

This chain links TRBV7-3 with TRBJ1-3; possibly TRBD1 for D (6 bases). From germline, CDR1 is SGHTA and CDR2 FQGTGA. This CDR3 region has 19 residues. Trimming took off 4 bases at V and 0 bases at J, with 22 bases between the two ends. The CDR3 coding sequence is TGTGCCAGCAGCTCCCTTGGCGGGGACACTTCAGACTCTGGAAACACCATATATTTT. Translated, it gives CASSSLGGDTSDSGNTIYF.

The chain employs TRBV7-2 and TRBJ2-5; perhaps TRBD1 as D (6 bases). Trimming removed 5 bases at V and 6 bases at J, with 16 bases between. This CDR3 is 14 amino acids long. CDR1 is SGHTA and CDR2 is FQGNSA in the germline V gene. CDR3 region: CASSMGTGIKTQYF. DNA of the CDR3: TGTGCCAGCAGCATGGGAACAGGGATAAAGACCCAGTACTTC. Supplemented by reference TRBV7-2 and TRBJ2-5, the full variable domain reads GAGVSQSPSNKVTEKGKDVELRCDPISGHTALYWYRQSLGQGLEFLIYFQGNSAPDKSGLPSDRFSAERTGGSVSTLTIQRTQQEDSAVYLCASSMGTGIKTQYFGPGTRLLVL.

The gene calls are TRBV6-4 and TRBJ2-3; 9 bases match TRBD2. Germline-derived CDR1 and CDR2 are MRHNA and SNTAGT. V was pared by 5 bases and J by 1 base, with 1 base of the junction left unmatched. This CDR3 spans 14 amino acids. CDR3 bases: TGTGCCAGCAGTTTAGCGGGAGGCACAGATACGCAGTATTTT. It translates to CASSLAGGTDTQYF.

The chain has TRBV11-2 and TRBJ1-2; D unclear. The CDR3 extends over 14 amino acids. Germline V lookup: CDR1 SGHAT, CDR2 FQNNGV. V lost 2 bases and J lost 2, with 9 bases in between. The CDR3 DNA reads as TGTGCCAGCAGCTTATCCGGCTACAACTATGGCTACACCTTC. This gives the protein CASSLSGYNYGYTF.

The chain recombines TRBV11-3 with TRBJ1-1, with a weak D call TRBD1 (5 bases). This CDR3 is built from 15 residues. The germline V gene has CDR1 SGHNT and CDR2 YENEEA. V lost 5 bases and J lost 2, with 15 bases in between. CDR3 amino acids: CASSPGRGYNTEAFF. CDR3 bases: TGTGCCAGCAGCCCGGGGAGGGGCTACAACACTGAAGCTTTCTTT.

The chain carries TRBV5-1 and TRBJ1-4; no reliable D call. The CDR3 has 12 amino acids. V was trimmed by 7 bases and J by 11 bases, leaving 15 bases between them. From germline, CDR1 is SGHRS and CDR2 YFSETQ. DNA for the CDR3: TGCGCCAGCCGTAGAACTGGTGAGAAACTGTTTTTT. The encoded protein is CASRRTGEKLFF.

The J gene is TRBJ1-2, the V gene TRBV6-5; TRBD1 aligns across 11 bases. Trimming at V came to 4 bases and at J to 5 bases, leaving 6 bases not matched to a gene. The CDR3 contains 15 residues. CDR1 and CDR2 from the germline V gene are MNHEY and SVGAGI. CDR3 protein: CASSLGTGGWYGYTF. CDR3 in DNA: TGTGCCAGCAGTTTGGGGACAGGGGGTTGGTATGGCTACACCTTC.

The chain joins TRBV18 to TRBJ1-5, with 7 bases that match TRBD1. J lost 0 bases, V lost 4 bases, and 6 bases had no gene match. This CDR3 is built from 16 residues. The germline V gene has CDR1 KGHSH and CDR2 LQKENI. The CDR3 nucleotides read TGTGCCAGCTCACAGGGACAGCCAAATAGCAATCAGCCCCAGCATTTT. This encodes CASSQGQPNSNQPQHF.

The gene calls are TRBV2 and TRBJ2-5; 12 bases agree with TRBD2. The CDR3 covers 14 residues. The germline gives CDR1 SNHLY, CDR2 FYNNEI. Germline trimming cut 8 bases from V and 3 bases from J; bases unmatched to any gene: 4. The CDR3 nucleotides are TGTGCCAGCCGGTGGACTAGCGGGGAAGAGACCCAGTACTTC. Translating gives CASRWTSGEETQYF.

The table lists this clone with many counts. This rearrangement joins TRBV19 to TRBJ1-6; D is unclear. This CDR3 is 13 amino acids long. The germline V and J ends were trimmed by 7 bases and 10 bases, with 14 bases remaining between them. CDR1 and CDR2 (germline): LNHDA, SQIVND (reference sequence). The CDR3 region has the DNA TGTGCCAGTAATACGTCCCCCTTATCACCCCTCCACTTT. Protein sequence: CASNTSPLSPLHF.

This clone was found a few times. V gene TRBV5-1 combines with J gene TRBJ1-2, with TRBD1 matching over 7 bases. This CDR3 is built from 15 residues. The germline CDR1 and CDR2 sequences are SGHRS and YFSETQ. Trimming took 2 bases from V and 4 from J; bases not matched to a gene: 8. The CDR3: CASSFNADRTYGYTF. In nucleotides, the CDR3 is TGCGCCAGCAGCTTTAACGCGGACAGGACCTATGGCTACACCTTC.

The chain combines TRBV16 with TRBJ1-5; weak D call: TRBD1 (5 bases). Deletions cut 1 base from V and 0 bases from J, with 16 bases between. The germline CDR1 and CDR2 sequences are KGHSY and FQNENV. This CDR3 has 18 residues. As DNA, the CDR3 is TGTGCCAGCAGCCAATTGGCGACAGCCCTTTATAGCAATCAGCCCCAGCATTTT. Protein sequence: CASSQLATALYSNQPQHF.

The CDR3 reads CASRAPGLDLAGELFF. In nucleotides, the CDR3 is TGTGCCAGCCGCGCCCCGGGACTAGATTTGGCCGGGGAGCTGTTTTTT. This chain connects TRBV18 to TRBJ2-2; 8 nucleotides match TRBD2. This CDR3 contains 16 residues. V was pared by 8 bases and J by 6 bases, with 14 bases of the junction left unmatched. Germline V CDR1 and CDR2: KGHSH, LQKENI.

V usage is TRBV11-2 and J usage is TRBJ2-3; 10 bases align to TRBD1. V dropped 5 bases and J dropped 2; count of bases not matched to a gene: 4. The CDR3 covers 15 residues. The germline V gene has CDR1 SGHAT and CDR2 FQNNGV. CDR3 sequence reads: CASSPGQGTTDTQYF. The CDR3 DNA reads TGTGCCAGCAGCCCGGGACAGGGGACCACAGATACGCAGTATTTT.

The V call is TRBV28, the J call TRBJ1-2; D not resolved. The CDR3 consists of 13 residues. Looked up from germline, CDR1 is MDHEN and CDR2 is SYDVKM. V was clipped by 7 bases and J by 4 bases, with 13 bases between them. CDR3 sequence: CASTDHRVYGYTF. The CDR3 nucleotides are TGTGCCAGCACTGATCATAGAGTCTATGGCTACACCTTC.

The CDR3, as DNA: TGTGCCAGCAGCCCATACAATGAGCAGTTCTTC. Its protein is CASSPYNEQFF. The chain is built from TRBV7-2 and TRBJ2-1; D unclear. The CDR3 has 11 amino acids. The germline V gene has CDR1 SGHTA and CDR2 FQGNSA. The V end lost 5 bases, the J end lost 4 bases, and 3 bases lay between the germline ends.

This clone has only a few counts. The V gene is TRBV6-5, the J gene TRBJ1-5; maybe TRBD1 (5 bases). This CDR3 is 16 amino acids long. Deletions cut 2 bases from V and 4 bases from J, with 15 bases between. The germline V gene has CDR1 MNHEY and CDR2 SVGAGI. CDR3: CASSYTGLRSNQPQHF. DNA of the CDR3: TGTGCCAGCAGTTACACAGGTCTTCGATCGAATCAGCCCCAGCATTTT.

CDR3 sequence: CAISDRQSNTEAFF. CDR3 DNA: TGTGCCATCAGTGATCGACAGTCGAACACTGAAGCTTTCTTT. The chain couples TRBV10-3 to TRBJ1-1; possibly TRBD1 for D (5 bases). The germline V and J ends were trimmed by 3 bases and 1 base, with 9 bases remaining between them. Germline-derived CDR1 and CDR2 are ENHRY and SYGVKD. The CDR3 covers 14 residues.

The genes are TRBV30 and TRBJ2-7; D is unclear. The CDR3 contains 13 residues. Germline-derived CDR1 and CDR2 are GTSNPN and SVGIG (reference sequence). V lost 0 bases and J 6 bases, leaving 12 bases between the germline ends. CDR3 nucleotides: TGTGCCTGGAGTGTAGAGAACGACGGCGAGCAGTACTTC. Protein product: CAWSVENDGEQYF.

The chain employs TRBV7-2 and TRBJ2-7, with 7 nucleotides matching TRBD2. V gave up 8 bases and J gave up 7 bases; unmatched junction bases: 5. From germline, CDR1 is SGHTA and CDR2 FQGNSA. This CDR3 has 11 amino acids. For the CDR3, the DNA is TGTGCCAGCGGGAGGGCCCATGAGCAGTACTTC. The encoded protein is CASGRAHEQYF.

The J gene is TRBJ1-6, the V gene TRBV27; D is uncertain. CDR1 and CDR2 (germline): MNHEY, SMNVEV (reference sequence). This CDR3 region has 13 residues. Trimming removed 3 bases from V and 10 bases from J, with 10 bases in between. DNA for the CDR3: TGTGCCAGCAGTTTTTGGAACGGATCACCCCTCCACTTT. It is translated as CASSFWNGSPLHF.

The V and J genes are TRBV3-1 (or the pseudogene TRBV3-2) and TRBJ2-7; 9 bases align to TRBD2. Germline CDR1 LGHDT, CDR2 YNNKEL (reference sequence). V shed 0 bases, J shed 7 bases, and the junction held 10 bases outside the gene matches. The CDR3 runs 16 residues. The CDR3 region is CASSQDRSGLAYEQYF. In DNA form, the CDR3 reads TGTGCCAGCAGCCAAGATCGGTCAGGACTAGCGTATGAGCAGTACTTC.

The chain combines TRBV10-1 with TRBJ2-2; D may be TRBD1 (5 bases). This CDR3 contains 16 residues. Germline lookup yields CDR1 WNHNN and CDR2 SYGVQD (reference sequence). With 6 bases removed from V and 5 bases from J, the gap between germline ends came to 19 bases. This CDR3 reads CASRKLAQGKTGELFF. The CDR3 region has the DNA TGCGCCAGCAGGAAACTCGCGCAGGGTAAGACCGGGGAGCTGTTTTTT.

The CDR3, as DNA: TGTGCCAGCAGCTTGGGGGGGGTCAGAACCGGGGAGCTGTTTTTT. It specifies CASSLGGVRTGELFF. This chain connects TRBV5-4 to TRBJ2-2; tentative D call: TRBD2 (6 bases). V lost 0 bases to trimming and J lost 5 bases, with 11 bases between them. Germline V lookup: CDR1 SGHNT, CDR2 YYREEE (reference sequence). There are 15 residues in the CDR3.

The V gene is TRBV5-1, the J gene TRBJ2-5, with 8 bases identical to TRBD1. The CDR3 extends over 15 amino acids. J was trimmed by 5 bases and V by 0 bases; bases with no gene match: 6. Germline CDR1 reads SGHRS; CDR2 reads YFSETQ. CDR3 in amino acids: CASSLGQGRTETQYF. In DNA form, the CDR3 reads TGCGCCAGCAGCTTGGGACAGGGGCGGACGGAGACCCAGTACTTC.

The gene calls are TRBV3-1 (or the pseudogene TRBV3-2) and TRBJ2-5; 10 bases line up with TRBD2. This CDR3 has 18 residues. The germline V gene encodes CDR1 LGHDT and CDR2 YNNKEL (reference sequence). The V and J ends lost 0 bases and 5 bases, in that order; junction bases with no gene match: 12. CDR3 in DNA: TGTGCCAGCAGCCAAGATGGTGGAGCGGGAGGGCCAAGGGAGACCCAGTACTTC. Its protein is CASSQDGGAGGPRETQYF.

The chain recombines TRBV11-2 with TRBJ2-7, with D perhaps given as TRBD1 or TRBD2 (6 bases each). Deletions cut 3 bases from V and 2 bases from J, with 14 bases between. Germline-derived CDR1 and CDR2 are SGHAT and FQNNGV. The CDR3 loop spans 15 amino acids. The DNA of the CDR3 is TGTGCCAGCAGCTTGGGGGGCCGGGGGACCTACGAGCAGTACTTC. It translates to CASSLGGRGTYEQYF.

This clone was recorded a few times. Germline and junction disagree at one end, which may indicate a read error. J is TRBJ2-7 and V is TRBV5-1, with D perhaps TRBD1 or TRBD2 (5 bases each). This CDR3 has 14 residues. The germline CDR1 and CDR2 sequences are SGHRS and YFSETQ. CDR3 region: CASSLPGTSHEQYF. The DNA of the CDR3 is TGCGCCAGCAGCTTGCCCGGGACCTCCCACGAGCAGTACTTC.